This entry concerns a single T cell receptor (beta chain). Its target antigen remains unknown. Nothing much larger sits one base from this clone, and base qualities are not available. The data originate from a study of T cell changes during pregnancy in multiple sclerosis (dated by TCRdb to about 2019). Notes on the research overall: In women with multiple sclerosis, the researchers looked at how the T cell repertoire shifted as pregnancy progressed.

The library was made by the immunoSEQ multiplex PCR assay. In its TCRdb copy, this immuneACCESS table keeps in-frame sequences only and misses some clones. Where compared with another copy, unresolved V genes explain less than half of these, and the others have no known cause. This sample comprises tens of thousands of clones, about 88% of them detected only once. The top ten constitute approximately 0.5% of the sample. This TCR was recovered from a female donor with multiple sclerosis, enrolled in a pregnancy study. The starting material was CD4+ T cells from peripheral blood mononuclear cells, obtained in the first trimester of pregnancy.

The CDR3: CASSDGRNNEQFF. The base sequence is TGTGCCAGTAGTGATGGGAGAAACAATGAGCAGTTCTTC. The rearrangement joined TRBV19 to TRBJ2-1; TRBD2 is possibly the D segment (5 matching bases). Its CDR3 holds 13 amino acids, cysteine through phenylalanine. The entry retains the CDR3 DNA only, 39 bases that are in frame from base 1. Relative to germline, V is 5 bases shorter and J is 5 bases shorter, with 10 bases between their ends. CDR1 LNHDA and CDR2 SQIVND were looked up in the germline V gene (reference sequence).